Listed here are 5 T cell receptor beta chains from one sample, sequenced in a study of PD-1 blockade in classical Hodgkin lymphoma (dated by TCRdb to the early 2020s). This sample's time point label indicates: cycle 2 day 1 (C2D1) of nivolumab. All trial patients had relapsed after autologous stem cell transplantation, with cohorts A, B and C differing in prior brentuximab vedotin exposure. The library came from the immunoSEQ multiplex PCR assay. TCRdb took this table from immuneACCESS and kept in-frame rearrangements with V and J called. Such tables lack part of the clones; where checked against another copy, unresolved V genes explain under half of the gap, and the rest is unexplained. Present in this sample are roughly 25,000 clones, around 82% of which were seen just once. The leading ten clones occupy around 10% of the sample. This material consisted of peripheral blood mononuclear cells (PBMCs), taken before the second cycle of nivolumab. The receptors originated from a human donor with classical Hodgkin lymphoma.

The chain uses TRBV29-1 and TRBJ2-5; D is possibly TRBD2 (5 bases). Germline-derived CDR1 and CDR2 are SQVTM and ANQGSEA. This CDR3 is 13 amino acids long. The germline V and J ends were trimmed by 7 bases and 4 bases, with 16 bases remaining between them. The CDR3 region is CSAADGSGETQYF. For the CDR3, the DNA is TGCAGCGCAGCGGACGGATCAGGAGAGACCCAGTACTTC.

V and J are TRBV6-6 and TRBJ2-1; possible D gene TRBD1, 5 bases. The germline CDR1 and CDR2 sequences are MNHNY and SVGAGI (reference sequence). This CDR3 contains 16 residues. With 4 bases removed from V and 4 bases from J, the gap between germline ends came to 17 bases. The CDR3 region has the DNA TGTGCCAGCAGTTCACGGCAGGGCCCACTATACAATGAGCAGTTCTTC. Translation: CASSSRQGPLYNEQFF.

The CDR3, as DNA: TGTGCCAGCAGTTACGGGCTCCCTTCCTATTACGAGCAGTACTTC. Amino acid sequence: CASSYGLPSYYEQYF. This rearrangement joins TRBV6-5 to TRBJ2-7, with D unclear. There are 15 residues in the CDR3. The V gene's germline CDR1 is MNHEY and CDR2 SVGAGI. Trimming pared 2 bases from V and 4 bases from J, leaving 15 bases between.

The V and J genes are TRBV19 and TRBJ2-2; D not resolved. The CDR3 covers 13 residues. V lost 4 bases, J lost 8 bases, and 11 bases lay in between. Per the germline V gene, CDR1 is LNHDA and CDR2 is SQIVND (reference sequence). CDR3 residues: CASSRVTGGELFF. The CDR3 coding sequence is TGTGCCAGTAGTAGGGTGACTGGGGGGGAGCTGTTTTTT. Complete variable domain (other parts from reference TRBV19 and TRBJ2-2): DGGITQSPKYLFRKEGQNVTLSCEQNLNHDAMYWYRQDPGQGLRLIYYSQIVNDFQKGDIAEGYSVSREKKESFPLTVTSAQKNPTAFYLCASSRVTGGELFFGEGSRLTVL.

The chain combines TRBV13 with TRBJ1-2; no clear D gene. Trimming shortened V by 5 bases and J by 4 bases, and 11 bases separated the two germline ends. The germline V gene has CDR1 PRHDT and CDR2 FYEKMQ (reference sequence). The CDR3 runs 13 residues. The CDR3 here is CASSRSELYGYTF. The CDR3 DNA sequence: TGTGCCAGCAGCCGCAGTGAACTCTATGGCTACACCTTC.